This TCR beta chain came from a study of shared clonotypes between healthy human individuals. The data were produced by immunoSEQ multiplex PCR, yet TCRdb's version contains in-frame clones alone and is incomplete. Here the sample spans millions of clones, 93% being singletons. Germline V gene data show CDR1 as MNHNY and CDR2 as SVGAGI (reference sequence). Trimming removed 6 bases at V and 1 base at J, with 15 bases between. This CDR3 has 15 amino acids. Study outcomes and limitations: Naive CD4 clonotypes overlapped across a handful of donors at about 5%.

Naive CD8 cells were CD45RO-negative, positively selected for CCR7, excluding terminally differentiated effector memory CD45RA+ cells. Points on this clone: Its antigen is unknown.

The chain joins TRBV6-6 to TRBJ1-1; no clear D gene. The source is a man aged 18 to 29 in good health. Some clones in this sample may be carry-over from other donors' samples. Sequencing was performed on naive CD8+ T cells from PBMCs. This CDR3 reads CASRFREGENTEAFF. Written as DNA, the CDR3 is TGTGCCAGCAGATTTAGGGAGGGTGAGAACACTGAAGCTTTCTTT.